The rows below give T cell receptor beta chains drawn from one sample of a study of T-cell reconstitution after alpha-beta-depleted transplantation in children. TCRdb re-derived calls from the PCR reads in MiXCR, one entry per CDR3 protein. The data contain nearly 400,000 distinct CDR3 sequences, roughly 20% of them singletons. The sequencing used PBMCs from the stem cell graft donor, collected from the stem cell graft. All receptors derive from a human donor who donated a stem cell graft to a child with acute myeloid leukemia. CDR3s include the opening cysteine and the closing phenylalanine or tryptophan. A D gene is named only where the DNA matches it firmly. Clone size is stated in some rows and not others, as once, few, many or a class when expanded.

cdr3_aa: CASSARTDNQPQHF; cdr3_nt: TGCGCCAGCAGCGCGAGGACAGACAATCAGCCCCAGCATTTT; j_call: TRBJ1-5; v_call: TRBV10-2; d_call: .; clone_size: few
cdr3_aa: CASSEEGYEQFF; cdr3_nt: TGTGCCAGCAGTGAGGAGGGCTATGAGCAGTTCTTC; j_call: TRBJ2-1; v_call: TRBV2; d_call: .; clone_size: .
cdr3_aa: CSARDRTIEKLFF; cdr3_nt: TGCAGTGCTAGGGACAGGACTATTGAAAAACTGTTTTTT; j_call: TRBJ1-4; v_call: TRBV20-1; d_call: TRBD1; clone_size: few
cdr3_aa: CASSLDRLASYEQYF; cdr3_nt: TGTGCCAGCAGTTTAGATCGACTAGCAAGCTACGAGCAGTACTTC; j_call: TRBJ2-7; v_call: TRBV12-3/TRBV12-4; d_call: TRBD2; clone_size: many
cdr3_aa: CASSRAGATYNEQFF; cdr3_nt: TGTGCCAGCAGTCGAGCGGGAGCGACTTACAATGAGCAGTTCTTC; j_call: TRBJ2-1; v_call: TRBV11-2; d_call: TRBD2; clone_size: .
cdr3_aa: CATSDRWTSGLPDTQYF; cdr3_nt: TGTGCCACCAGTGACCGCTGGACTAGCGGGCTCCCAGATACGCAGTATTTT; j_call: TRBJ2-3; v_call: TRBV24-1; d_call: TRBD2; clone_size: .
cdr3_aa: CASSRGGTGTQYF; cdr3_nt: TGTGCCAGCAGCCGGGGGGGCACAGGTACGCAGTATTTT; j_call: TRBJ2-3; v_call: TRBV7-9; d_call: TRBD2; clone_size: .
cdr3_aa: CASSLWGGADTQYF; cdr3_nt: TGTGCCAGCAGTTTATGGGGGGGTGCAGATACGCAGTATTTT; j_call: TRBJ2-3; v_call: TRBV28; d_call: .; clone_size: .
cdr3_aa: CASSLEYTEAFF; cdr3_nt: TGTGCCAGCAGCTTGGAGTACACTGAAGCTTTCTTT; j_call: TRBJ1-1; v_call: TRBV7-2; d_call: .; clone_size: .
cdr3_aa: CASNGGRDYNEQFF; cdr3_nt: TGTGCCAGCAACGGGGGACGGGACTACAATGAGCAGTTCTTC; j_call: TRBJ2-1; v_call: TRBV5-6; d_call: .; clone_size: .
cdr3_aa: CSARDVDGGTGELFF; cdr3_nt: TGCAGTGCTAGAGATGTAGACGGTGGCACCGGGGAGCTGTTTTTT; j_call: TRBJ2-2; v_call: TRBV20-1; d_call: .; clone_size: .
cdr3_aa: CASSRAGGPKNEQFF; cdr3_nt: TGTGCCAGCAGCCGAGCGGGAGGGCCTAAAAATGAGCAGTTCTTC; j_call: TRBJ2-1; v_call: TRBV7-2; d_call: TRBD2; clone_size: .
cdr3_aa: CASSPGTTNTEAFF; cdr3_nt: TGCGCCAGCAGCCCGGGGACAACGAACACTGAAGCTTTCTTT; j_call: TRBJ1-1; v_call: TRBV5-1; d_call: .; clone_size: once
cdr3_aa: CASSQPGGKETQYF; cdr3_nt: TGTGCCAGCAGCCAGCCGGGGGGCAAAGAGACCCAGTACTTC; j_call: TRBJ2-5; v_call: TRBV28; d_call: .; clone_size: .
cdr3_aa: CASSLLARETQYF; cdr3_nt: TGTGCCAGCAGCTTACTAGCGCGGGAGACCCAGTACTTC; j_call: TRBJ2-5; v_call: TRBV7-3; d_call: .; clone_size: .
cdr3_aa: CSAREKTSWKETQYF; cdr3_nt: TGCAGTGCTAGAGAAAAGACTAGCTGGAAAGAGACCCAGTACTTC; j_call: TRBJ2-5; v_call: TRBV20-1; d_call: TRBD2; clone_size: few
cdr3_aa: CASSSARLARTDTQYF; cdr3_nt: TGTGCCAGCAGTTCTGCTCGACTAGCGCGCACAGATACGCAGTATTTT; j_call: TRBJ2-3; v_call: TRBV27; d_call: TRBD2; clone_size: .
cdr3_aa: CASSADSSYEQYF; cdr3_nt: TGTGCCAGCAGCGCGGACAGCTCCTACGAGCAGTACTTC; j_call: TRBJ2-7; v_call: TRBV7-8; d_call: .; clone_size: many
cdr3_aa: CSASPGGYGYTF; cdr3_nt: TGCAGTGCCAGTCCGGGAGGCTATGGCTACACCTTC; j_call: TRBJ1-2; v_call: TRBV20-1; d_call: .; clone_size: .
cdr3_aa: CASSSRLAVTPYEQYF; cdr3_nt: TGTGCCAGCAGTTCCAGACTAGCGGTAACCCCCTACGAGCAGTACTTC; j_call: TRBJ2-7; v_call: TRBV27; d_call: TRBD2; clone_size: many
cdr3_aa: CASSPWGQNQPQHF; cdr3_nt: TGTGCCAGCAGTCCTTGGGGACAGAATCAGCCCCAGCATTTT; j_call: TRBJ1-5; v_call: TRBV12-3/TRBV12-4; d_call: TRBD1; clone_size: .
cdr3_aa: CASSLESSGIGYEQYF; cdr3_nt: TGCGCCAGCAGCTTGGAGTCTAGCGGGATCGGGTACGAGCAGTACTTC; j_call: TRBJ2-7; v_call: TRBV5-1; d_call: TRBD2; clone_size: few
cdr3_aa: CSVEGNEKLFF; cdr3_nt: TGCAGCGTTGAAGGAAATGAAAAACTGTTTTTT; j_call: TRBJ1-4; v_call: TRBV29-1; d_call: .; clone_size: many
cdr3_aa: CATSREIVSGNTIYF; cdr3_nt: TGTGCCACCAGCAGAGAGATAGTCTCTGGAAACACCATATATTTT; j_call: TRBJ1-3; v_call: TRBV15; d_call: .; clone_size: .
cdr3_aa: CASSSFYRELYEQYF; cdr3_nt: TGTGCCAGCAGCTCATTCTACAGGGAACTCTACGAGCAGTACTTC; j_call: TRBJ2-7; v_call: TRBV12-3/TRBV12-4; d_call: .; clone_size: many
cdr3_aa: CASSRDRADNEQFF; cdr3_nt: TGCGCCAGCAGCAGGGACAGGGCCGACAATGAGCAGTTCTTC; j_call: TRBJ2-1; v_call: TRBV5-1; d_call: TRBD1; clone_size: many
cdr3_aa: CASSTTGGFYNEQFF; cdr3_nt: TGTGCCAGCAGCACGACAGGGGGCTTCTACAATGAGCAGTTCTTC; j_call: TRBJ2-1; v_call: TRBV7-2; d_call: TRBD1; clone_size: .
cdr3_aa: CSGTGLAEEQYF; cdr3_nt: TGCAGTGGCACGGGACTAGCGGAAGAGCAGTACTTC; j_call: TRBJ2-7; v_call: TRBV20-1; d_call: TRBD2; clone_size: many
cdr3_aa: CASSPGHDEQFF; cdr3_nt: TGTGCCAGCAGCCCAGGACACGATGAGCAGTTCTTC; j_call: TRBJ2-1; v_call: TRBV7-9; d_call: .; clone_size: .
cdr3_aa: CASSEAGLAGEYEQFF; cdr3_nt: TGTGCCAGCAGTGAAGCGGGACTAGCGGGAGAGTATGAGCAGTTCTTC; j_call: TRBJ2-1; v_call: TRBV2; d_call: TRBD2; clone_size: .
cdr3_aa: CSVEGYGPSGNTIYF; cdr3_nt: TGCAGCGTTGAAGGTTACGGCCCCTCTGGAAACACCATATATTTT; j_call: TRBJ1-3; v_call: TRBV29-1; d_call: .; clone_size: few
cdr3_aa: CSAETSANTDTQYF; cdr3_nt: TGCAGTGCGGAGACTAGCGCCAACACAGATACGCAGTATTTT; j_call: TRBJ2-3; v_call: TRBV20-1; d_call: TRBD2; clone_size: many
cdr3_aa: CASSRNIRDEQFF; cdr3_nt: TGTGCCAGCAGCCGAAATATACGCGATGAGCAGTTCTTC; j_call: TRBJ2-1; v_call: TRBV11-3; d_call: .; clone_size: .
cdr3_aa: CASSHRDGYGYTF; cdr3_nt: TGCGCCAGCAGCCATCGGGACGGCTATGGCTACACCTTC; j_call: TRBJ1-2; v_call: TRBV5-1; d_call: .; clone_size: once
cdr3_aa: CASSLISYEQYF; cdr3_nt: TGTGCCAGCAGTTTAATCTCCTACGAGCAGTACTTC; j_call: TRBJ2-7; v_call: TRBV12-3/TRBV12-4; d_call: .; clone_size: many
cdr3_aa: CSARDGSRGHSYEQYF; cdr3_nt: TGCAGTGCTAGAGATGGCAGCAGGGGGCACTCCTACGAGCAGTACTTC; j_call: TRBJ2-7; v_call: TRBV20-1; d_call: TRBD1; clone_size: few
cdr3_aa: CAAWGGNEQFF; cdr3_nt: TGTGCCGCCTGGGGAGGTAATGAGCAGTTCTTC; j_call: TRBJ2-1; v_call: TRBV6-5; d_call: .; clone_size: many
cdr3_aa: CASSAEPGQDNEQFF; cdr3_nt: TGTGCCAGCAGCGCTGAGCCTGGACAGGACAATGAGCAGTTCTTC; j_call: TRBJ2-1; v_call: TRBV9; d_call: TRBD1; clone_size: .
cdr3_aa: CSASPGTERADTQYF; cdr3_nt: TGCAGTGCTAGCCCCGGGACGGAAAGAGCAGATACGCAGTATTTT; j_call: TRBJ2-3; v_call: TRBV20-1; d_call: .; clone_size: many
cdr3_aa: CATSRLAGDDEELFF; cdr3_nt: TGTGCCACCAGCAGACTAGCGGGAGACGACGAGGAGCTGTTTTTT; j_call: TRBJ2-2; v_call: TRBV15; d_call: TRBD2; clone_size: few
cdr3_aa: CASSLSSRGSNTGELFF; cdr3_nt: TGTGCCAGCAGCTTAAGTTCCAGGGGATCGAACACCGGGGAGCTGTTTTTT; j_call: TRBJ2-2; v_call: TRBV7-8; d_call: .; clone_size: few
cdr3_aa: CSAITGDTQYF; cdr3_nt: TGCAGTGCCATCACAGGAGATACGCAGTATTTT; j_call: TRBJ2-3; v_call: TRBV20-1; d_call: .; clone_size: few
cdr3_aa: CASSGPLPRRETQYF; cdr3_nt: TGTGCCAGCAGTGGCCCCCTCCCCCGGCGAGAGACCCAGTACTTC; j_call: TRBJ2-5; v_call: TRBV28; d_call: .; clone_size: .
cdr3_aa: CASAPSQGAALNTEAFF; cdr3_nt: TGTGCCAGCGCACCGAGTCAGGGGGCGGCTTTGAACACTGAAGCTTTCTTT; j_call: TRBJ1-1; v_call: TRBV18; d_call: TRBD1; clone_size: .
cdr3_aa: CSARGRTGGTYEQYF; cdr3_nt: TGCAGTGCTAGGGGGAGGACAGGGGGGACCTACGAGCAGTACTTC; j_call: TRBJ2-7; v_call: TRBV20-1; d_call: TRBD1; clone_size: many
cdr3_aa: CSVRQGILYEQYF; cdr3_nt: TGCAGCGTTCGACAGGGGATTCTCTACGAGCAGTACTTC; j_call: TRBJ2-7; v_call: TRBV29-1; d_call: TRBD1; clone_size: many
cdr3_aa: CSARALDRAPEAFF; cdr3_nt: TGCAGTGCTAGAGCCCTCGACAGGGCCCCTGAAGCTTTCTTT; j_call: TRBJ1-1; v_call: TRBV20-1; d_call: TRBD1; clone_size: many
cdr3_aa: CATGQLPYEQYF; cdr3_nt: TGTGCCACGGGACAGCTACCCTACGAGCAGTACTTC; j_call: TRBJ2-7; v_call: TRBV10-3; d_call: TRBD1; clone_size: few
cdr3_aa: CASSVTSGRSSYNEQFF; cdr3_nt: TGTGCCAGCAGCGTAACTAGCGGGCGCAGCTCCTACAATGAGCAGTTCTTC; j_call: TRBJ2-1; v_call: TRBV11-2; d_call: TRBD2; clone_size: .
cdr3_aa: CSARTSYNQPQHF; cdr3_nt: TGCAGTGCTAGAACCAGTTATAATCAGCCCCAGCATTTT; j_call: TRBJ1-5; v_call: TRBV20-1; d_call: .; clone_size: many
cdr3_aa: CASSDGLAGDTQYF; cdr3_nt: TGTGCCAGCAGTGACGGACTAGCGGGAGATACGCAGTATTTT; j_call: TRBJ2-3; v_call: TRBV6-4; d_call: TRBD2; clone_size: many
cdr3_aa: CSARYGLAVSTDTQYF; cdr3_nt: TGCAGTGCTAGATATGGTCTAGCGGTAAGCACAGATACGCAGTATTTT; j_call: TRBJ2-3; v_call: TRBV20-1; d_call: TRBD2; clone_size: few
cdr3_aa: CASSESGNNEQFF; cdr3_nt: TGTGCCAGCAGTGAAAGTGGGAACAATGAGCAGTTCTTC; j_call: TRBJ2-1; v_call: TRBV7-9; d_call: .; clone_size: .